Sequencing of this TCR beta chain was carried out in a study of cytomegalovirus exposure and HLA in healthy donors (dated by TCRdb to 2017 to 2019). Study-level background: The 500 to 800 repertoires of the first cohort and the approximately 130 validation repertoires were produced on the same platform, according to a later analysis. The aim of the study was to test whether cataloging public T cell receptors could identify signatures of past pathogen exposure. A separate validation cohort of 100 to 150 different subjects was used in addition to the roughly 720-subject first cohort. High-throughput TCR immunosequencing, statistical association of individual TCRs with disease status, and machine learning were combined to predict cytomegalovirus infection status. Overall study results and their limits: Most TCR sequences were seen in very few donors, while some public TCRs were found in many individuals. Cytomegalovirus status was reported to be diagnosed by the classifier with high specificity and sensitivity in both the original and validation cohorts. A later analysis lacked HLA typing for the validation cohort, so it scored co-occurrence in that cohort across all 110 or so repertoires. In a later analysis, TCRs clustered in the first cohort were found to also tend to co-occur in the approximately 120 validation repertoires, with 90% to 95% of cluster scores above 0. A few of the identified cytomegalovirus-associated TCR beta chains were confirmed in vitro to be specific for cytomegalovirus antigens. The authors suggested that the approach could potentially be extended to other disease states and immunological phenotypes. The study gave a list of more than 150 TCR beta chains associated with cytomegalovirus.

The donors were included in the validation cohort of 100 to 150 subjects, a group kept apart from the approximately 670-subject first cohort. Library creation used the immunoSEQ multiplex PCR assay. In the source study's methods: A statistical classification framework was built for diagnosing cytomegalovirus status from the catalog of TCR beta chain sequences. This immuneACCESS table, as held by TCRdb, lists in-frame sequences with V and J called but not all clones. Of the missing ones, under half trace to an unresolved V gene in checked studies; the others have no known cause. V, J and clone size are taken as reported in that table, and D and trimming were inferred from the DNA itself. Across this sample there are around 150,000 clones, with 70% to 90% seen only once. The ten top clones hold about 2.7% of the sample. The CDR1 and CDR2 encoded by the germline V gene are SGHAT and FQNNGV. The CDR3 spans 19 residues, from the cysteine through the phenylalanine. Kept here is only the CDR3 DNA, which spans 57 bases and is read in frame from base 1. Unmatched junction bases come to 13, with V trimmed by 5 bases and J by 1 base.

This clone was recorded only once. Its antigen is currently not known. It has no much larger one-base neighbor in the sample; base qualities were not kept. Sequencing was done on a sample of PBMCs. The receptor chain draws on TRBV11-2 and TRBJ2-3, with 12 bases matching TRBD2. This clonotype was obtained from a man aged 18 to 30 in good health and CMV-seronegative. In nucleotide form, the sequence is TGTGCCAGCAGCCCTGGGAGGCTAGCGGGGGGGCATGGCACAGATACGCAGTATTTT. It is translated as CASSPGRLAGGHGTDTQYF.